The rows below give T cell receptor beta chains drawn from one sample of a study of CXCR3-negative and CXCR3-positive naive CD8 T cells. Reprocessing the 5' RACE reads, TCRdb reports a single entry for every CDR3 protein and omits DNA. The sample has about 82,000 distinct CDR3 sequences, and its top ten clones hold 1.1%. The source material was naive CXCR3- CD8+ T cells from blood. Receptors were obtained from a human donor in good health. Some clones in this sample may be carry-over from other donors' samples. Each CDR3 is given with its conserved first and last residue.

v_call	j_call	cdr3_aa
TRBV20-1	TRBJ2-1	CSARDFGSGTTNEQFF
TRBV6-5	TRBJ1-1	CASSYHGGNTEAFF
TRBV5-1	TRBJ2-2	CASSWPRLANTGELFF
TRBV7-9	TRBJ2-1	CASAEVTGGGNEQFF
TRBV28	TRBJ2-7	CASSYPGYSYEQYF
TRBV6-1	TRBJ1-5	CASSAGQGGQPQHF
TRBV6-2/TRBV6-3	TRBJ2-1	CASRGTSGGAGEQFF
TRBV11-2	TRBJ2-5	CASSSPLDVGTQYF
TRBV3-1	TRBJ2-3	CASSSSFEGNLSDTQYF
TRBV29-1	TRBJ2-1	CSVAPASGTYNEQFF
TRBV2	TRBJ2-1	CASPDGASGMRNEQFF
TRBV27	TRBJ2-7	CASSLSVQGAVEQYF
TRBV7-9	TRBJ2-1	CASSLTTRTVGNEQFF
TRBV5-1	TRBJ2-1	CASSLGVAIGYNEQFF
TRBV12-3/TRBV12-4	TRBJ2-1	CASSFLRERYNEQFF
TRBV20-1	TRBJ1-5	CSARVAQPNQPQHF
TRBV4-1	TRBJ2-1	CASSQQRELYNEQFF
TRBV12-3/TRBV12-4	TRBJ2-2	CAEGPNISGELLF
TRBV30	TRBJ2-5	CAWSWTGTGGETQYF
TRBV29-1	TRBJ2-7	CSVAQIPGQGYEQYF
TRBV2	TRBJ2-3	CASSHILGGGSGDTQYF
TRBV7-9	TRBJ1-1	CASSFGYEIKAEAFF
TRBV21-1	TRBJ2-7	CAPQWFGGHRSYEQYF
TRBV12-3/TRBV12-4	TRBJ2-7	CASSSLAGTYEQYF
TRBV9	TRBJ1-1	CASGDGQNTEAFF
TRBV29-1	TRBJ2-1	CSVEERASGGSSYNEQFF
TRBV20-1	TRBJ2-5	CSARDKGRGPRGETQYF
TRBV29-1	TRBJ2-7	CSVVPWSEYEQYF
TRBV6-2/TRBV6-3	TRBJ2-3	CASSYSMKRGDPSTDTQYF
TRBV29-1	TRBJ2-3	CSVEAGGLSTDTQYF
TRBV29-1	TRBJ2-2	CSVTGRTGELFF
TRBV15	TRBJ2-7	CATSRALGPPYEQYF
TRBV2	TRBJ2-2	CASSVGGELFF
TRBV5-1	TRBJ2-7	CASSLLGAEQYF
TRBV5-1	TRBJ2-7	CASSLEPASYEQYF
TRBV10-3	TRBJ2-7	CAITPRAGPSSYEQYF
TRBV4-1	TRBJ1-1	CASSQDLEGKAFF
TRBV13	TRBJ1-1	CASSYGQGYTEAFF
TRBV7-9	TRBJ2-2	CASSLPTGEENTGELFF
TRBV6-5	TRBJ2-3	CASSYFGESTDTQYF
TRBV7-9	TRBJ2-3	CASSPRGGRQKEDTQYF
TRBV4-1	TRBJ2-7	CASSHTSGVDYEQYF
TRBV29-1	TRBJ1-1	CSVVGGPRGDTEAFF
TRBV5-1	TRBJ2-7	CASSLGYVGTGDEQYF
TRBV15	TRBJ1-5	CATSRARGGHQPQHF
TRBV2	TRBJ2-4	CASSPGTGGGGRNIQYF
TRBV7-9	TRBJ2-7	CASSSPTESSYEQYF
TRBV30	TRBJ2-1	CAQLLAGTYNEQFF
TRBV29-1	TRBJ1-4	CSVGGDGISSGGEKLFF
TRBV7-2	TRBJ2-5	CASSPQGFQETQYF
TRBV4-1	TRBJ2-7	CASSQEMRQGTYEQYF
TRBV28	TRBJ2-7	CASTRVSYEQYF
TRBV6-2/TRBV6-3	TRBJ1-1	CASSWTGLNTEAFF
TRBV5-5	TRBJ1-1	CASSSGELDTEAFF
TRBV7-9	TRBJ1-1	CAPRGRSDTEAFF